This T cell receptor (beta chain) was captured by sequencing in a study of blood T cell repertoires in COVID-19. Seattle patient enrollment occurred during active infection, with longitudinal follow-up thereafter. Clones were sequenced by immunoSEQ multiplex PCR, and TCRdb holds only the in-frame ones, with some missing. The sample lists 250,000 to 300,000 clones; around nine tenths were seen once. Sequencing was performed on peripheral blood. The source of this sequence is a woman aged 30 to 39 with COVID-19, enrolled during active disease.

CDR3 nucleotides: TGTGCCATCAGTGGATCGCGGGTTGGGACTAGCGGGGGGTACGAGCAGTACTTC. This codes for CAISGSRVGTSGGYEQYF. The chain employs TRBV10-3 and TRBJ2-7; 15 bases fit TRBD2. The germline V gene has CDR1 ENHRY and CDR2 SYGVKD. Trimming removed 4 bases from V and 4 bases from J; junction bases left unmatched: 11. The CDR3 loop spans 18 amino acids.